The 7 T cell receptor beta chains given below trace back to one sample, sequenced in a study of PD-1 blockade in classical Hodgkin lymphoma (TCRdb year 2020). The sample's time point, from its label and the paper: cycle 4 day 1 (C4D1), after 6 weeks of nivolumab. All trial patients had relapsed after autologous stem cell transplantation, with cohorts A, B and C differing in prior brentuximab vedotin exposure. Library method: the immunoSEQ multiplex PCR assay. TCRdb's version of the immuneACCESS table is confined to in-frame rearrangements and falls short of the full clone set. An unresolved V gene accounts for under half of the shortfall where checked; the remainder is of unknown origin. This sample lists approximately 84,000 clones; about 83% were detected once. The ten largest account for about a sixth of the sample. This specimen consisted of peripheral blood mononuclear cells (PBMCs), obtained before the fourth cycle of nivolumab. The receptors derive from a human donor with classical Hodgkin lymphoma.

CDR3 region: CASSEVYNEQFF. CDR3 sequence (DNA): TGTGCCAGCAGCGAAGTATACAATGAGCAGTTCTTC. This chain connects TRBV7-9 to TRBJ2-1; no clear D. CDR3 length: 12 amino acids. The V gene's germline CDR1 is SEHNR and CDR2 FQNEAQ (reference sequence). V was trimmed by 5 bases and J by 4 bases, leaving 6 bases between them.

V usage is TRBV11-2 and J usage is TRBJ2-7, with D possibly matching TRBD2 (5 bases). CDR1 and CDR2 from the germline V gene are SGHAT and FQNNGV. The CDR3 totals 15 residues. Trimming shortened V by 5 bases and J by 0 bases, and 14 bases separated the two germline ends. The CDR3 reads CASSGGGGVSYEQYF. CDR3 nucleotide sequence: TGTGCCAGCAGCGGAGGCGGAGGTGTCTCCTACGAGCAGTACTTC.

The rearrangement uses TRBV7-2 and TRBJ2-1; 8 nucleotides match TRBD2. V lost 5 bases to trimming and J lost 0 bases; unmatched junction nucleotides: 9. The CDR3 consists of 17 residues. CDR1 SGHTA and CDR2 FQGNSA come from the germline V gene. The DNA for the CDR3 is TGTGCCAGCAGCCACAGAGCGGGAGTTCCCTCCTACAATGAGCAGTTCTTC. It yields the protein CASSHRAGVPSYNEQFF.

As DNA, the CDR3 is TGCAGCGTTGAGCCAGGCACAGATACGCAGTATTTT. Amino acid sequence: CSVEPGTDTQYF. The chain uses TRBV29-1 and TRBJ2-3; no firm D call. The germline V and J ends were trimmed by 3 bases and 1 base, with 5 bases remaining between them. The CDR3 has 12 residues. Germline-derived CDR1 and CDR2 are SQVTM and ANQGSEA.

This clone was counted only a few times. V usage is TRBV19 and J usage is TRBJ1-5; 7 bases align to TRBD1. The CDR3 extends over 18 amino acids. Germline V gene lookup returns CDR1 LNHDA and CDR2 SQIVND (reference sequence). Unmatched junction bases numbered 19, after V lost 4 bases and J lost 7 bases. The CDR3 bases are TGTGCCAGTAGTAGGGTGGCCAGGGGGACCTCTTCAGGGCAGCCCCAGCATTTT. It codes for CASSRVARGTSSGQPQHF.

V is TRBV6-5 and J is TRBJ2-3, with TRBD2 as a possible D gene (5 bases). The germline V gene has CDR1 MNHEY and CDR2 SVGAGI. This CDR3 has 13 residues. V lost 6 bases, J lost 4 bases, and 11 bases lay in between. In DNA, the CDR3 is TGTGCCAGCAGGCCCCCCGGGGCAGATACGCAGTATTTT. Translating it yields CASRPPGADTQYF.

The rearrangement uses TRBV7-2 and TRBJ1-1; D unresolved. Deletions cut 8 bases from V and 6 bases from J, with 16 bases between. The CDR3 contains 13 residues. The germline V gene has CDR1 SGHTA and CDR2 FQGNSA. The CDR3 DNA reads TGTGCCAGCCGCCAGGCACTGGGGTCTGAAGCTTTCTTT. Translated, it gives CASRQALGSEAFF.